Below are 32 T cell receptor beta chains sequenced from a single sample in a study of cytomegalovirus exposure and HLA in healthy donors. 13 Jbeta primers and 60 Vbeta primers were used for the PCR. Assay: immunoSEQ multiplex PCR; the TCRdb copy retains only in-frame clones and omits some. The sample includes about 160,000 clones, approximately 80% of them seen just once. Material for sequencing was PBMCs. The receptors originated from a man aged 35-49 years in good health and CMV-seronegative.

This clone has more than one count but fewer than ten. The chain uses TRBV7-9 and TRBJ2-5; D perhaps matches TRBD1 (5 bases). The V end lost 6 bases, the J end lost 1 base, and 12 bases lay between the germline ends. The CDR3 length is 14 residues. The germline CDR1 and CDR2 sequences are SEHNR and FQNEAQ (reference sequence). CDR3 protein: CASSSDRFQETQYF. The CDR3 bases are TGTGCCAGCAGTTCAGACAGATTCCAAGAGACCCAGTACTTC.

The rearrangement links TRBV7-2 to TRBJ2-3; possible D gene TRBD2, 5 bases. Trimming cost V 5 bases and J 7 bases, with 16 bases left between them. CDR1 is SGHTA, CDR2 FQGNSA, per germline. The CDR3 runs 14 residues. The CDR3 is CASSTLNRGNTQYF. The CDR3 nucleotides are TGTGCCAGCAGCACTTTAAACCGGGGTAATACGCAGTATTTT.

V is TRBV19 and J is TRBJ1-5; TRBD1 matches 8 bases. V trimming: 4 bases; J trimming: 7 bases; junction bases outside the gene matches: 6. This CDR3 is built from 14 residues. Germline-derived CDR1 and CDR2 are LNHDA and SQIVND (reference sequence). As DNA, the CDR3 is TGTGCCAGTAGTACGACAGGGGCGGGACAGCCCCAGCATTTT. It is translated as CASSTTGAGQPQHF.

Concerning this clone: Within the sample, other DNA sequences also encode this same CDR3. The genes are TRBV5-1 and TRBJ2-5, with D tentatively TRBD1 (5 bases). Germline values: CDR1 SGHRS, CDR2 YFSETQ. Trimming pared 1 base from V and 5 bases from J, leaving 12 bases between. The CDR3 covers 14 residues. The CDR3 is CASSLRQGGETQYF. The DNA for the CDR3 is TGCGCCAGCAGCTTGCGTCAGGGTGGGGAGACCCAGTACTTC.

As DNA, the CDR3 is TGTGCCAGCACTAGACAGGGAGGACCCTACGAGCAGTACTTC. Amino acids: CASTRQGGPYEQYF. The chain recombines TRBV6-6 with TRBJ2-7; maybe TRBD1 (7 bases). Deletions cut 7 bases from V and 2 bases from J, with 15 bases between. Looked up from germline, CDR1 is MNHNY and CDR2 is SVGAGI (reference sequence). The CDR3 sequence is 14 residues long.

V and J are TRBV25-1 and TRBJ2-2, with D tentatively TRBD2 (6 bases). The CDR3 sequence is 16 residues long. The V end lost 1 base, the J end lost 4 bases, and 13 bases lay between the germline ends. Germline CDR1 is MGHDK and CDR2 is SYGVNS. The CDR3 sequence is CASSELAGYGTGELFF. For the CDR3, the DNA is TGTGCCAGCAGTGAATTGGCGGGGTACGGCACCGGGGAGCTGTTTTTT.

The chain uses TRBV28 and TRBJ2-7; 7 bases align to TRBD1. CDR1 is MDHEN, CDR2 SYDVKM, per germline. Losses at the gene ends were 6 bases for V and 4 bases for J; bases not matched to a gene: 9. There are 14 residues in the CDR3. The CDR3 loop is CASRPGGSLYEQYF. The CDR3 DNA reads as TGTGCCAGCAGACCAGGGGGTTCCCTATACGAGCAGTACTTC.

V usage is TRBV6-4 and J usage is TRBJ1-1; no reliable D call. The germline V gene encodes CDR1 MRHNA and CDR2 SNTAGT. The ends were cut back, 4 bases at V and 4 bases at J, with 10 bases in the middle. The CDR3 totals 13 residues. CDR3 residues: CASSGESGTEAFF. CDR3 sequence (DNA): TGTGCCAGCAGTGGGGAGTCGGGCACTGAAGCTTTCTTT.

In nucleotides, the CDR3 is TGTGCCAGCTCCCCGAGGGCCCTGGAATACGAGCAGTACTTC. It codes for CASSPRALEYEQYF. The chain uses TRBV18 and TRBJ2-7; D is possibly TRBD2 (5 bases). The CDR3 has 14 residues. V shed 6 bases and J shed 4 bases, with 16 bases lying between them. Per the germline V gene, CDR1 is KGHSH and CDR2 is LQKENI.

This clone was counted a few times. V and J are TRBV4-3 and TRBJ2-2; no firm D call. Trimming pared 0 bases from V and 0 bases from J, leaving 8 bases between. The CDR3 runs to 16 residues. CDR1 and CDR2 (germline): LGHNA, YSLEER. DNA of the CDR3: TGCGCCAGCAGCCAAGACTGGCGGACGAACACCGGGGAGCTGTTTTTT. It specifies CASSQDWRTNTGELFF.

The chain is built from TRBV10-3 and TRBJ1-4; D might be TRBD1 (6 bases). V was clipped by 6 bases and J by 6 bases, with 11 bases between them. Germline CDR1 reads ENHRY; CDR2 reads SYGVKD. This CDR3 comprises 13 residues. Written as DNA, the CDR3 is TGTGCCATCAGGCCCAACAGGGATGAAAAACTGTTTTTT. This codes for CAIRPNRDEKLFF.

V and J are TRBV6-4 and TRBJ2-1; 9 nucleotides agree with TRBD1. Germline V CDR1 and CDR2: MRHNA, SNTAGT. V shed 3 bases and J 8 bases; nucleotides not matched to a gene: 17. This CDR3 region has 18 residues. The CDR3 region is CASSEWGQGRLAIDEQFF. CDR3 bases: TGTGCCAGCAGTGAATGGGGACAGGGTCGCCTAGCGATCGATGAGCAGTTCTTC.

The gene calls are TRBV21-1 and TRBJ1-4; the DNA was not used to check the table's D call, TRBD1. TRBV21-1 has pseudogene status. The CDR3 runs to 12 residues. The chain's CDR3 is CARDRGNEKLFF. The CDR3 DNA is TGTGCCAGGGACAGGGGTAATGAAAAACTGTTTTTT.

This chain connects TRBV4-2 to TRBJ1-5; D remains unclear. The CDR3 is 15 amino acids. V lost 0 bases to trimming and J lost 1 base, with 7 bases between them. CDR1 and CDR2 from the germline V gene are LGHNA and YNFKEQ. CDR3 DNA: TGTGCCAGCAGCCAAGATCGGGTCAGCAATCAGCCCCAGCATTTT. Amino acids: CASSQDRVSNQPQHF.

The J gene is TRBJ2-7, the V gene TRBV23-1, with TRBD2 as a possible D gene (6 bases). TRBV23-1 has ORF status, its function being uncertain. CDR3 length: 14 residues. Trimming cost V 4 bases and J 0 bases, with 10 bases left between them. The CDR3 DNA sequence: TGCGCCAGCAGTCGGAGGGACCTCTCCTACGAGCAGTACTTC. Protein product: CASSRRDLSYEQYF.

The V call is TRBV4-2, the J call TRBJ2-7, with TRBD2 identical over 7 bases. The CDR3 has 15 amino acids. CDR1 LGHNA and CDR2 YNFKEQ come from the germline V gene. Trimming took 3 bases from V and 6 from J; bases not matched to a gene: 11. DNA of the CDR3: TGTGCCAGCAGCCAGGACCGTGGGGGGGTTTCCGAGCAGTACTTC. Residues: CASSQDRGGVSEQYF.

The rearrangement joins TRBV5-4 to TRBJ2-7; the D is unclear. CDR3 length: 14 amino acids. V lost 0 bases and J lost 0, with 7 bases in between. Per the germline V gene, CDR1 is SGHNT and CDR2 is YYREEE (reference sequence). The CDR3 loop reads CASSLGQSSYEQYF. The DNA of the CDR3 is TGTGCCAGCAGCTTGGGGCAAAGCTCCTACGAGCAGTACTTC. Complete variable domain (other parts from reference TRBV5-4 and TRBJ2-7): ETGVTQSPTHLIKTRGQQVTLRCSSQSGHNTVSWYQQALGQGPQFIFQYYREEENGRGNFPPRFSGLQFPNYSSELNVNALELDDSALYLCASSLGQSSYEQYFGPGTRLTVT.

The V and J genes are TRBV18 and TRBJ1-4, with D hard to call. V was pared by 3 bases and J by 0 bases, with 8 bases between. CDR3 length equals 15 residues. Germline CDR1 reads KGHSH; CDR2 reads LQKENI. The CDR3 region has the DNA TGTGCCAGCTCACCGTCGGAGGCAACTAATGAAAAACTGTTTTTT. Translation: CASSPSEATNEKLFF.

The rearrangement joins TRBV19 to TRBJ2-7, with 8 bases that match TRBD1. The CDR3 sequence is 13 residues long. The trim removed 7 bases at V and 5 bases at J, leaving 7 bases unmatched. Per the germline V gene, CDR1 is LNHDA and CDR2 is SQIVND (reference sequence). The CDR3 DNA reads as TGTGCCAGTACCCGTGGGACAGGTAACGAGCAGTACTTC. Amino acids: CASTRGTGNEQYF.

The CDR3 protein is CASSRVSSADTQYF. CDR3 DNA: TGCGCCAGCAGCCGGGTGAGTTCGGCAGATACGCAGTATTTT. V gene TRBV5-1 combines with J gene TRBJ2-3; D uncertain. V was cut by 4 bases and J by 4 bases, with 13 bases left in between. Germline lookup yields CDR1 SGHRS and CDR2 YFSETQ. CDR3 length: 14 residues.

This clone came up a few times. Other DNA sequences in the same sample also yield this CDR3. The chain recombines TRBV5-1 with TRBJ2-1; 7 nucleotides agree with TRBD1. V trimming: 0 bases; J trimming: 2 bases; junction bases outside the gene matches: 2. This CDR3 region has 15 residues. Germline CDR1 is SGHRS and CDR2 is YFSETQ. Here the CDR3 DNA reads TGCGCCAGCAGCTTGGGACAGGGCCCCTACAATGAGCAGTTCTTC. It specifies CASSLGQGPYNEQFF.

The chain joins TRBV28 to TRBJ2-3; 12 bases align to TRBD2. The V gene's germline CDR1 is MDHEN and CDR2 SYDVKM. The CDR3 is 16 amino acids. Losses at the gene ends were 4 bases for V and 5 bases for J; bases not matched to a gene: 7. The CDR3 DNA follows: TGTGCCAGCAGTTCCCCCACTAGCGGGGGGAAAGATACGCAGTATTTT. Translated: CASSSPTSGGKDTQYF.

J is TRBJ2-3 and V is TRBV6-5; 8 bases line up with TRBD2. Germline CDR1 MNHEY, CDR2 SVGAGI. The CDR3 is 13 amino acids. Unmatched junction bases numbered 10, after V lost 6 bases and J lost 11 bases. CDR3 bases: TGTGCCAGCAGCCCCGAGGTAGCGGGGTTGCAGTATTTT. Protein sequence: CASSPEVAGLQYF.

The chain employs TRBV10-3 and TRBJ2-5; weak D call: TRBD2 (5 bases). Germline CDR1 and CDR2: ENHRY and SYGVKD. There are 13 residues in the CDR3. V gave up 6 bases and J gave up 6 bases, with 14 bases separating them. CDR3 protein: CAISSEGGKTQYF. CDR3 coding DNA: TGTGCCATCAGCAGCGAGGGTGGGAAGACCCAGTACTTC.

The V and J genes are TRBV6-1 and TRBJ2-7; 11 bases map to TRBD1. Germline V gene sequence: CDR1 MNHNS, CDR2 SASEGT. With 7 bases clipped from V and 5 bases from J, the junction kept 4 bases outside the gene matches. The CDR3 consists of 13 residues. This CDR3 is CASNWDRGDEQYF. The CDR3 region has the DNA TGTGCCAGCAATTGGGACAGGGGGGACGAGCAGTACTTC.

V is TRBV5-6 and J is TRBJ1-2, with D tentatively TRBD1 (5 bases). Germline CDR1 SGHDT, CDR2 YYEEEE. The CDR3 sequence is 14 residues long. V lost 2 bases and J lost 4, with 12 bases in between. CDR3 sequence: CASSLRQSSYGYTF. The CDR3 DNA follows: TGTGCCAGCAGCTTAAGACAGTCTTCCTATGGCTACACCTTC.

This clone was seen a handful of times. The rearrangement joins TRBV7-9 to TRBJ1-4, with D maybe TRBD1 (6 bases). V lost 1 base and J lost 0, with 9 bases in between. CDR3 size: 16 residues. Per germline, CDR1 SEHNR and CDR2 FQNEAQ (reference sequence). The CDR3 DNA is TGTGCCAGCAGCTTAGGAGGGGGAACAACTAATGAAAAACTGTTTTTT. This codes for CASSLGGGTTNEKLFF.

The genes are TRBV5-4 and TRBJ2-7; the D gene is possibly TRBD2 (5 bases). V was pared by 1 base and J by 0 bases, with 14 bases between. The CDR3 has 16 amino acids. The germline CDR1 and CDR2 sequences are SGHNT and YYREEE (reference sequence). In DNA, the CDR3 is TGTGCCAGCAGCTTGAGCGGAATCCCTAGCTCCTACGAGCAGTACTTC. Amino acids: CASSLSGIPSSYEQYF.

The CDR3: CASSPSNTEAFF. The DNA of the CDR3 is TGTGCCAGCAGCCCCTCGAACACTGAAGCTTTCTTT. This chain links TRBV7-8 with TRBJ1-1, with D uncertain. The CDR3 sequence is 12 residues long. V lost 5 bases, J lost 1 base, and 5 bases lay in between. Germline-derived CDR1 and CDR2 are SGHVS and FQNEAQ.

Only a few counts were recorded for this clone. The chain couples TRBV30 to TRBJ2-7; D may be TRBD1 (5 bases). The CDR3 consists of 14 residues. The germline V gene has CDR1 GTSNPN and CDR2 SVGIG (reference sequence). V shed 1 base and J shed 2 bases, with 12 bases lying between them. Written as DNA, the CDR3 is TGTGCCTGGAGTGAAGGACACAGGACCTACGAGCAGTACTTC. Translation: CAWSEGHRTYEQYF.

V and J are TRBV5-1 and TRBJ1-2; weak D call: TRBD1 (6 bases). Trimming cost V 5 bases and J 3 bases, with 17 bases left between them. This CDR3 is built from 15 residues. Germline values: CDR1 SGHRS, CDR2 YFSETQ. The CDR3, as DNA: TGCGCCAGCAGTATAACAGGGAGCGCGGACTATGGCTACACCTTC. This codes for CASSITGSADYGYTF. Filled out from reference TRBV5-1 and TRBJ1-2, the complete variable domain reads KAGVTQTPRYLIKTRGQQVTLSCSPISGHRSVSWYQQTPGQGLQFLFEYFSETQRNKGNFPGRFSGRQFSNSRSEMNVSTLELGDSALYLCASSITGSADYGYTFGSGTRLTVV.

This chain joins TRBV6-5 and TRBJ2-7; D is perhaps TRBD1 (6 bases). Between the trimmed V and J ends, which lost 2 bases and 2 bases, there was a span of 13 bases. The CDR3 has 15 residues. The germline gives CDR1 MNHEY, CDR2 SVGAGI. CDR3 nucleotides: TGTGCCAGCAGTTACGTGCGGACAGACGCCTACGAGCAGTACTTC. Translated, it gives CASSYVRTDAYEQYF.